This T cell receptor beta chain appears in the sequencing data of a study of identical twins. This clonotype was observed a few times. The CDR3 consists of 15 residues. From germline, CDR1 is SEHNR and CDR2 FQNEAQ (reference sequence). Trimming left V 7 bases short and J 3 bases short, with 13 bases between. cDNA carried unique molecular identifiers, and a universal primer site was added by template switching. TCRdb ran MiXCR on the 5' RACE reads and lists one entry per CDR3 protein. The sample has around 450,000 distinct CDR3 sequences; 13% to 15% are singletons. Separately, the same data were catalogued under a study of yellow fever vaccine responses in identical twins.

This TCR derives from a woman between 18 and 29 years old in good health. This chain uses TRBV7-9 with TRBJ2-6; D is undetermined. Specimen: CD4+ T cells sorted from blood. CDR3 DNA: TGTGCCAGCACAAAAAGGGATGATGGGGCCAACGTCCTGACTTTC. Translation: CASTKRDDGANVLTF.